The next 12 T cell receptor beta chains were all read from a single sample in a study of CD8 T cells in ankylosing spondylitis. In TCRdb, the 5' RACE reads were re-called with MiXCR into one record per CDR3 protein. The sample holds 500,000 to 650,000 distinct CDR3 sequences, about 5.4% seen once. These receptors' antigens are unknown. Findings and caveats of the study: Ankylosing spondylitis blood seemed to carry a telltale TCR beta motif made of under ten highly homologous variants.

The sequencing sample was made of blood, either unsorted or a sorted T cell fraction (not recorded which). These receptors were obtained from a male donor with ankylosing spondylitis.

This clonotype was observed at least ten times. The rearrangement joins TRBV7-2 to TRBJ1-2, with TRBD1 matching 7 bases. The CDR3 consists of 15 residues. CDR1 and CDR2 (germline): SGHTA, FQGNSA. Germline trimming cut 1 base from V and 4 bases from J; bases unmatched to any gene: 6. The CDR3: CASSLGAGQSYGYTF. In DNA form, the CDR3 reads TGTGCCAGCAGCTTAGGGGCGGGACAGTCCTATGGCTACACCTTC.

The sample holds many counts of this clonotype. Here the CDR3 DNA reads TGTGCCAGCAGTCGAAGAGGGACAGGGAAACTTTATGGCTACACCTTC. As protein: CASSRRGTGKLYGYTF. The rearrangement uses TRBV28 and TRBJ1-2, with 9 nucleotides matching TRBD1. V trimming: 5 bases; J trimming: 5 bases; junction bases outside the gene matches: 12. This CDR3 has 16 residues. Germline V gene data show CDR1 as MDHEN and CDR2 as SYDVKM.

This clonotype was seen many times. The chain carries TRBV4-2 and TRBJ2-2; D unresolved. The CDR3 has 14 amino acids. The germline gives CDR1 LGHNA, CDR2 YNFKEQ. Trimming shortened V by 4 bases and J by 3 bases, and 9 bases separated the two germline ends. CDR3 residues: CASSPGSDTGELFF. CDR3 nucleotides: TGTGCCAGCAGCCCCGGATCAGACACCGGGGAGCTGTTTTTT.

This clonotype occurred many times. The rearrangement uses TRBV5-6 and TRBJ1-5; possible D gene TRBD1, 5 bases. V was cut by 4 bases and J by 0 bases, with 11 bases left in between. Germline CDR1 reads SGHDT; CDR2 reads YYEEEE. There are 15 residues in the CDR3. CDR3 bases: TGTGCCAGCAGCCTAAGGGGATATAGCAATCAGCCCCAGCATTTT. It is translated as CASSLRGYSNQPQHF.

This clonotype was observed at least ten times. The chain's CDR3 is CASSHELAGEETQYF. The DNA for the CDR3 is TGCGCCAGCAGCCATGAGTTAGCGGGAGAGGAGACCCAGTACTTC. The gene calls are TRBV4-3 and TRBJ2-5; 9 bases agree with TRBD2. V was pared by 3 bases and J by 5 bases, with 7 bases of the junction left unmatched. Germline CDR1 is LGHNA and CDR2 is YSLEER. This CDR3 has 15 residues.

V gene TRBV13 combines with J gene TRBJ2-1; 9 bases map to TRBD2. The CDR3 runs to 13 residues. The trim removed 7 bases at V and 8 bases at J, leaving 6 bases unmatched. Germline V lookup: CDR1 PRHDT, CDR2 FYEKMQ (reference sequence). The DNA of the CDR3 is TGTGCCAGCACCGGGACTAGCTCGGATGAGCAGTTCTTC. This sequence encodes CASTGTSSDEQFF.

In its sample, this clonotype was seen many times. The chain recombines TRBV4-2 with TRBJ1-4; a possible D gene is TRBD1 (5 bases). V was pared by 0 bases and J by 10 bases, with 18 bases between. The CDR3 is 16 residues long. Per germline, CDR1 LGHNA and CDR2 YNFKEQ. This chain's CDR3 is CASSQDRTGGVGKLFF. Written as DNA, the CDR3 is TGTGCCAGCAGCCAAGATCGGACGGGGGGAGTTGGAAAACTGTTTTTT.

This clonotype was recorded many times. The gene calls are TRBV7-9 and TRBJ2-3, with D maybe TRBD2 (6 bases). The V and J ends lost 1 base and 3 bases respectively, with 14 bases between them. The CDR3 has 16 residues. Germline CDR1 and CDR2: SEHNR and FQNEAQ (reference sequence). The chain's CDR3 is CASSLGLAMGTDTQYF. The CDR3 bases are TGTGCCAGCAGCTTAGGGCTAGCGATGGGGACAGATACGCAGTATTTT.

This clonotype was picked up many times. The J gene is TRBJ2-7, the V gene TRBV5-1; 8 bases map to TRBD1. Germline V gives CDR1 SGHRS, CDR2 YFSETQ. V lost 7 bases to trimming and J lost 3 bases; unmatched junction nucleotides: 6. This CDR3 region has 13 residues. CDR3 loop: CASASTGVYEQYF. CDR3 sequence (DNA): TGCGCCAGCGCCTCGACAGGGGTCTACGAGCAGTACTTC.

This clonotype was counted many times. The chain has TRBV4-2 and TRBJ2-1; 7 bases map to TRBD1. V lost 1 base to trimming and J lost 3 bases; unmatched junction nucleotides: 12. The CDR3 contains 18 residues. CDR1 and CDR2 from the germline V gene are LGHNA and YNFKEQ. In nucleotides, the CDR3 is TGTGCCAGCAGCCAAGTCGGGACAGAACCCTTTAGCTACAATGAGCAGTTCTTC. This codes for CASSQVGTEPFSYNEQFF.

This clonotype was detected once. A much more abundant neighbour one base away suggests this may be a read error. The chain employs TRBV7-6 and TRBJ2-1; perhaps TRBD1 as D (5 bases). Germline CDR1 is SGHVS and CDR2 is FNYEAQ. There are 16 residues in the CDR3. CDR3 loop: CASSLVFSTVSNKQFF. In nucleotides, the CDR3 is TGTGCCAGCAGCTTAGTATTTTCGACAGTAAGCAATAAGCAGTTCTTC.

This clonotype turned up a few times. The genes are TRBV11-1 and TRBJ2-7, with D possibly matching TRBD2 (5 bases). Between the trimmed V and J ends, which lost 5 bases and 3 bases, there was a span of 26 bases. Germline V gives CDR1 SGHAT, CDR2 FQDESV (reference sequence). CDR3 length equals 18 residues. The CDR3 DNA sequence: TGTGCCAGCAGCCAGACCCCGGGGATAAGTTCCCACTACTACGAGCAGTACTTC. It translates to CASSQTPGISSHYYEQYF.